This T cell receptor (beta chain) is drawn from a study of OX40 agonist ivuxolimab in advanced cancers. Study-wide background: Three partial responders included one hepatocellular carcinoma patient and two cutaneous melanoma patients. Study results and caveats: The expanded peripheral T cells' antigen specificity was not determined.

The germline V and J ends were trimmed by 2 bases and 1 base, with 11 bases remaining between them. The CDR3 is 15 amino acids. Germline CDR1 MDHEN, CDR2 SYDVKM. A note on this clone: Its antigen is still unknown.

Clones were sequenced by immunoSEQ multiplex PCR, and TCRdb holds only the in-frame ones, with some missing. The table shows 65,000 to 85,000 clones, with about 87% occurring only once. Enrollment shut out patients with autoimmune disease history or systemic immunosuppression. Sampling times: baseline, cycle 4 day 1, cycle 7 day 1. The specimen comprised CD4+ or CD8+ T cells sorted from blood, sampled in a trial of the OX40 agonist ivuxolimab. The chain links TRBV28 to TRBJ1-1; perhaps TRBD1 as D (5 bases). The receptor comes from an adult with an advanced solid tumor such as melanoma, head and neck, liver or kidney cancer. The CDR3 region has the DNA TGTGCCAGCAGTTTAGGGGGTCGGCCGAACACTGAAGCTTTCTTT. Amino acids: CASSLGGRPNTEAFF.